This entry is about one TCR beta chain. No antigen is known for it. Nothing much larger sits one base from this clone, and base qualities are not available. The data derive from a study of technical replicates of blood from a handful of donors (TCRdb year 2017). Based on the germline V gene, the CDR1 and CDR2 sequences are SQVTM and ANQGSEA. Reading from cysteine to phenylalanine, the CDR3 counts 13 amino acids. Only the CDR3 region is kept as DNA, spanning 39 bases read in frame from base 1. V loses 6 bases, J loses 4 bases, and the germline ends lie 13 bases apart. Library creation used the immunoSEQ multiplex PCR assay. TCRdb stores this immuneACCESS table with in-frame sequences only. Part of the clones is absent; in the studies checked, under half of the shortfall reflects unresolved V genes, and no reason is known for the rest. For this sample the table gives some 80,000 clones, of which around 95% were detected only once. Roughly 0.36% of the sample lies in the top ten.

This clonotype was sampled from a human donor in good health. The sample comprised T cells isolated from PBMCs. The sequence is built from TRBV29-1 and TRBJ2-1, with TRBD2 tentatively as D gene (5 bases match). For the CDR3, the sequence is CSVRTDLYNEQFF. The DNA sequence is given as TGCAGCGTCCGAACGGACTTATACAATGAGCAGTTCTTC.